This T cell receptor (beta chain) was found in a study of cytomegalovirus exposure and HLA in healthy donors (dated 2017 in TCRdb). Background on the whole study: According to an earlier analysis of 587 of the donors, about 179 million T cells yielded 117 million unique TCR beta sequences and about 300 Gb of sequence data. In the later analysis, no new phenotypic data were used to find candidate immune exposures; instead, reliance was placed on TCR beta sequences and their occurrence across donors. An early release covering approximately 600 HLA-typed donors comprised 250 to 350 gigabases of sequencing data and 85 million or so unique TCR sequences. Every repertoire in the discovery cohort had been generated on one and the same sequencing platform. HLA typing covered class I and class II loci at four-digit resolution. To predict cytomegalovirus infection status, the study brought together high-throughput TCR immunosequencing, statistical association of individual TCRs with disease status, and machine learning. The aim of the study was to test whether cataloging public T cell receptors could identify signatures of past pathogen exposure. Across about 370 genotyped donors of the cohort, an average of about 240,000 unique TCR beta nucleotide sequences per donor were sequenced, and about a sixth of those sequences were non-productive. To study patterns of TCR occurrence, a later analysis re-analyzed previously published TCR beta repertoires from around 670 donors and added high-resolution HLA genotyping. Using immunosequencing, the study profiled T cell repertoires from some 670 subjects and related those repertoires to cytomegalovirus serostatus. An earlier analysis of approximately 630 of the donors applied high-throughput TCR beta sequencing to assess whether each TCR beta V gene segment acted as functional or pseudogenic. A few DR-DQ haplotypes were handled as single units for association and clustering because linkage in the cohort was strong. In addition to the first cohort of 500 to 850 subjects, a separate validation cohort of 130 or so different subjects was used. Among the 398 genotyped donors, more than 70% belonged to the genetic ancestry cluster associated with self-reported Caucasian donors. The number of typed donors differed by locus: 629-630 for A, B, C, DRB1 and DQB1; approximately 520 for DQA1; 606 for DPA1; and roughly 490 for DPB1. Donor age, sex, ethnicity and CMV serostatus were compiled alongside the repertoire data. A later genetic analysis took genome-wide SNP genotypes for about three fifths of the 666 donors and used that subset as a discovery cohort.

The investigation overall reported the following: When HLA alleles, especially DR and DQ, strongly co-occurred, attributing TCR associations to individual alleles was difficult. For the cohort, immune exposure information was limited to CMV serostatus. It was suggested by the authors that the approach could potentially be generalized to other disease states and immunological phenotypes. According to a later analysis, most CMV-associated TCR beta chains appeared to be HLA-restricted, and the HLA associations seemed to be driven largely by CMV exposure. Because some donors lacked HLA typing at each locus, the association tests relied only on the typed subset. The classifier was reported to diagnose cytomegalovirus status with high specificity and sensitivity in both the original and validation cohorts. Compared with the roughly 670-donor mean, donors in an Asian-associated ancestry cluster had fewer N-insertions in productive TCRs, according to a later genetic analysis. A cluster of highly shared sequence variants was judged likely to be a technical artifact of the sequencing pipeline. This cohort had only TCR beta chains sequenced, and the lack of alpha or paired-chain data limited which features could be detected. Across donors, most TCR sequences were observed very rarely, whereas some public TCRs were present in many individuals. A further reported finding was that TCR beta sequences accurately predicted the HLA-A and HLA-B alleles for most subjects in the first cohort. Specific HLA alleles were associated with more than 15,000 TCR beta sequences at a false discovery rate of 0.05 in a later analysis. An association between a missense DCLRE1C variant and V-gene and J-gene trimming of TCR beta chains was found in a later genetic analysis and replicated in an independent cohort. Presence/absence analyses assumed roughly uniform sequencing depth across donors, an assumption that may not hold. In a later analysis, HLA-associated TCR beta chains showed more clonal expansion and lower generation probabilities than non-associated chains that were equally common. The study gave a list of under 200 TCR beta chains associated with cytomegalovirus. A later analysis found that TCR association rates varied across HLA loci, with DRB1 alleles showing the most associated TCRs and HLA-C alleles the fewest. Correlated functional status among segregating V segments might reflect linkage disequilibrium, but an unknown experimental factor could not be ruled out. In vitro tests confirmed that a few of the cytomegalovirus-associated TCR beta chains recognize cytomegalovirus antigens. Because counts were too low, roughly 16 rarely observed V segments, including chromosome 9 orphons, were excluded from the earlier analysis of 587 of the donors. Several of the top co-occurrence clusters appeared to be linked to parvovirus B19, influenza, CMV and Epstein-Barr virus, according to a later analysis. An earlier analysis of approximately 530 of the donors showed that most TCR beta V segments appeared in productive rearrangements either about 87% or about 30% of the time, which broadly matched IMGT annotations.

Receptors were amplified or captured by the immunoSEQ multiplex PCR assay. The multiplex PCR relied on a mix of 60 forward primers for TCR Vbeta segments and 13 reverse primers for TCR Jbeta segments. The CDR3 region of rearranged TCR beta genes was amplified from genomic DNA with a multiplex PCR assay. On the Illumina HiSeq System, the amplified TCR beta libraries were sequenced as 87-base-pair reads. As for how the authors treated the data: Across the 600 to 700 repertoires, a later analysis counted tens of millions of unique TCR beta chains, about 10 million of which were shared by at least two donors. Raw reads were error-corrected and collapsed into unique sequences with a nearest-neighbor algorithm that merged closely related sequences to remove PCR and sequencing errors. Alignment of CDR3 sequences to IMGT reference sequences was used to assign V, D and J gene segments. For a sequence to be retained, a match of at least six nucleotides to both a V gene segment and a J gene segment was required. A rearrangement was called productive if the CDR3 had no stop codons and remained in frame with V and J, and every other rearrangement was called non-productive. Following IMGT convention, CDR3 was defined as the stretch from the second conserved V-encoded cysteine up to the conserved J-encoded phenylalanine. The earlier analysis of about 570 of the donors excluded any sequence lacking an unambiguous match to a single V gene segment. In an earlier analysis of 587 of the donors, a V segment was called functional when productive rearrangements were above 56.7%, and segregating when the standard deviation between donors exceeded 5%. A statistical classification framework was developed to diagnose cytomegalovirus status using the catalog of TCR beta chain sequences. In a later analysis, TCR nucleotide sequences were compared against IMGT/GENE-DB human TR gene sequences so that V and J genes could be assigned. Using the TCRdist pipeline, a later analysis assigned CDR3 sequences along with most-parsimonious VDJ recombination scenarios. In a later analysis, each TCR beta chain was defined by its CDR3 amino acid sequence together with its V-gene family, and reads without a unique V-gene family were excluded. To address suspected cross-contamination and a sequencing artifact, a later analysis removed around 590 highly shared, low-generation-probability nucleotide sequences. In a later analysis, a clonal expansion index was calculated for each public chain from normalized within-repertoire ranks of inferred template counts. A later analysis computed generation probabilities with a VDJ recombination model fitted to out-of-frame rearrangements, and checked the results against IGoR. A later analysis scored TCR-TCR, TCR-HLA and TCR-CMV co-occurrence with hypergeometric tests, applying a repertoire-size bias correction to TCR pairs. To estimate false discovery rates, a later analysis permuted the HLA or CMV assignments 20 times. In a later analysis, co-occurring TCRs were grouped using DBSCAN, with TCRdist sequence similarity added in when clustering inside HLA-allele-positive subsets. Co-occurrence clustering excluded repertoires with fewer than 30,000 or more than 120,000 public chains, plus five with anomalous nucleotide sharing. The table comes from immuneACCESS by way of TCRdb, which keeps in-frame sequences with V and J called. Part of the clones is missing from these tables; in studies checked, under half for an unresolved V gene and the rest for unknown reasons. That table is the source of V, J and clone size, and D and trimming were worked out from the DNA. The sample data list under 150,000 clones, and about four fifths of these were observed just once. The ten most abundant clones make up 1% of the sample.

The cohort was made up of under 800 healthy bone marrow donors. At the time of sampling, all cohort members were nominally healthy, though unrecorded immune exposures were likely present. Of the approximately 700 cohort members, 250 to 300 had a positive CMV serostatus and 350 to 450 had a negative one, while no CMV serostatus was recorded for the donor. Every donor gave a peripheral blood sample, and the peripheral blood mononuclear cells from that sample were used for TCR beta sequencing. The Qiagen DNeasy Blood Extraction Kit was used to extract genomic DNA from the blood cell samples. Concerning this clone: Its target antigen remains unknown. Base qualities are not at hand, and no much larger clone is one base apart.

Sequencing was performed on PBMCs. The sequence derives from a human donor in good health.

The CDR3 reads as follows: CASSSNDRNTEAFF. The nucleotides read TGTGCCAGCAGTTCCAACGACAGGAACACTGAAGCTTTCTTT. The V and J genes are TRBV6-6 and TRBJ1-1; the D segment could be TRBD1, given 5 matching bases. The germline V gene (reference sequence) supplies CDR1 MNHNY and CDR2 SVGAGI. V lost 4 bases and J lost 1 base; the stretch between them is 10 bases long. From its cysteine to its phenylalanine, the CDR3 spans 14 amino acids. Kept here is only the CDR3 DNA, which spans 42 bases and is read in frame from base 1.